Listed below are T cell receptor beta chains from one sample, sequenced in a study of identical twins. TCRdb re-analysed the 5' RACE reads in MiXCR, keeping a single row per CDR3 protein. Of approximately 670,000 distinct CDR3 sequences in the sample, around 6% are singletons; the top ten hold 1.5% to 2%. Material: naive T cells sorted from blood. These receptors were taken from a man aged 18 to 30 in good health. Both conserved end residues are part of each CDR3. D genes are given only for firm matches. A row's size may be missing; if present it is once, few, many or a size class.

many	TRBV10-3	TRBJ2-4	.	CAIRGDSWAKNIQYF	TGTGCCATCAGGGGTGACAGTTGGGCCAAAAACATTCAGTACTTC
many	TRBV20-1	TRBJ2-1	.	CSAASVTQGDEQFF	TGCAGTGCTGCCTCCGTGACTCAGGGAGATGAGCAGTTCTTC
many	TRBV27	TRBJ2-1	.	CASSLWAGTYNEQFF	TGTGCCAGCAGTTTATGGGCGGGAACCTACAATGAGCAGTTCTTC
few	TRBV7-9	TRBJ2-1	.	CASSPPNDNEQFF	TGTGCCAGCAGCCCTCCCAACGACAATGAGCAGTTCTTC
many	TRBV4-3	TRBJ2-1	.	CASSQEWGTNNEQFF	TGCGCCAGCAGCCAAGAGTGGGGAACCAACAATGAGCAGTTCTTC
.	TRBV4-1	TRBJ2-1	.	CASSQDNTDSVPNEQFF	TGCGCCAGCAGCCAAGATAACACGGACTCAGTCCCCAATGAGCAGTTCTTC
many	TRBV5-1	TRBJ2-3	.	CASSLAESTDTQYF	TGCGCCAGCAGCTTGGCCGAAAGCACAGATACGCAGTATTTT
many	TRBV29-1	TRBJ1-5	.	CSVGGGVNQPQHF	TGCAGCGTCGGGGGTGGGGTCAATCAGCCCCAGCATTTT
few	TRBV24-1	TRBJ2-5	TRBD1	CATSDPGTVQETQYF	TGTGCCACCAGTGACCCCGGGACAGTCCAAGAGACCCAGTACTTC
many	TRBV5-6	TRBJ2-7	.	CASSLDRPYEQYF	TGTGCCAGCAGCTTGGACAGGCCCTACGAGCAGTACTTC
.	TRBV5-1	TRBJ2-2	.	CASSLDVPVKSGELFF	TGCGCCAGCAGCTTGGACGTCCCAGTTAAGTCCGGGGAGCTGTTTTTT
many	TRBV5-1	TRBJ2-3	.	CASSLDGRSTDTQYF	TGTGCCAGCAGCTTAGATGGGCGGAGCACAGATACGCAGTATTTT
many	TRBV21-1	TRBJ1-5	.	CASNQGGTGNQPQHF	TGTGCCAGCAACCAAGGGGGGACAGGTAATCAGCCCCAGCATTTT
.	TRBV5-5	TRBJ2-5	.	CASSLGTTQETQYF	TGTGCCAGCAGCTTAGGGACAACTCAAGAGACCCAGTACTTC
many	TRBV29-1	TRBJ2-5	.	CSVARSETQYF	TGCAGCGTTGCCAGGTCCGAGACCCAGTACTTC
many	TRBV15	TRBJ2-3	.	CATSSGIREDTQYF	TGTGCCACCAGCAGCGGGATTCGAGAAGATACGCAGTATTTT
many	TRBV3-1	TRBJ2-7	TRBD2	CASSQIRDYPNYEQYF	TGTGCCAGCAGCCAAATCCGGGACTACCCCAACTACGAGCAGTACTTC
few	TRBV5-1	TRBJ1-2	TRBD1	CASSLGGGEVYGYTF	TGCGCCAGCAGCTTGGGAGGGGGCGAAGTCTATGGCTACACCTTC
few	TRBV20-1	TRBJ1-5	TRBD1	CSARGPGGASQPQHF	TGCAGTGCTAGAGGGCCAGGGGGCGCGAGTCAGCCCCAGCATTTT
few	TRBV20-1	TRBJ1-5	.	CSARQGTKPNSNQPQHF	TGCAGTGCTAGACAGGGGACAAAACCAAATAGCAATCAGCCCCAGCATTTT
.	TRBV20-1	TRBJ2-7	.	CSASLSSYEQYF	TGCAGTGCATCGTTGAGCTCCTACGAGCAGTACTTC
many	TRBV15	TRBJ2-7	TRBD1	CATSRDGTGDYEQYF	TGTGCCACCAGCAGAGACGGGACAGGGGATTACGAGCAGTACTTC
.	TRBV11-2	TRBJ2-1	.	CASSLGIGGEGLFF	TGTGCCAGCAGCTTGGGGATCGGAGGTGAAGGCTTGTTCTTC
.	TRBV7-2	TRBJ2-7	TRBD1	CASSLGQGSFYEQYF	TGTGCCAGCAGCCTGGGACAGGGGAGCTTCTACGAGCAGTACTTC
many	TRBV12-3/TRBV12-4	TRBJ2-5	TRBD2	CASSPQREETQYF	TGTGCCAGCAGCCCTCAGCGGGAGGAGACCCAGTACTTC
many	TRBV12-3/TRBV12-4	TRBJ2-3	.	CASSFGTHALTDTQYF	TGTGCCAGCAGTTTTGGGACACACGCCCTCACAGATACGCAGTATTTT
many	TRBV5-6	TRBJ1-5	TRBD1	CASSQDRLNQPQHF	TGTGCCAGCAGTCAGGACAGGCTTAATCAGCCCCAGCATTTT
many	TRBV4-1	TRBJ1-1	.	CASSQVGGRRDTEAFF	TGCGCCAGCAGCCAAGTTGGAGGGCGGAGGGACACTGAAGCTTTCTTT
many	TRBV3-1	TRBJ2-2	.	CASREAGINTGELFF	TGTGCCAGCAGGGAGGCAGGGATCAACACCGGGGAGCTGTTTTTT
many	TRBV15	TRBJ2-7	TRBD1	CATSRGIRDSTYEQYF	TGTGCCACCAGCAGAGGGATCCGGGACAGTACCTACGAGCAGTACTTC
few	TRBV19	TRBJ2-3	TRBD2	CASRRTSGVTDTQYF	TGTGCCAGTAGGAGGACTAGCGGCGTCACAGATACGCAGTATTTT
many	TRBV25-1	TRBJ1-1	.	CASSASATEAFF	TGTGCCAGCAGTGCTTCGGCCACTGAAGCTTTCTTT
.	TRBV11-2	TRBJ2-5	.	CASSLARVFSETQYF	TGTGCCAGCAGCTTAGCGAGGGTGTTTTCAGAGACCCAGTACTTC
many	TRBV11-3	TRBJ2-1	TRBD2	CASASGLAGVNEQFF	TGTGCCAGCGCAAGCGGGCTAGCGGGAGTCAATGAGCAGTTCTTC
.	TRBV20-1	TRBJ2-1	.	CSAREGLYLTYNEQFF	TGCAGTGCTAGAGAGGGGCTATACCTCACCTACAATGAGCAGTTCTTC
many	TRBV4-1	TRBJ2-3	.	CASSQDLNTDTQYF	TGCGCCAGCAGCCAAGACCTTAACACAGATACGCAGTATTTT
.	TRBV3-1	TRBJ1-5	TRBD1	CASSQEPDRVGQPQHF	TGTGCCAGCAGCCAAGAACCGGACAGGGTGGGTCAGCCCCAGCATTTT
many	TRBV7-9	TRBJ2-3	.	CASSLAQMVISDTQYF	TGTGCCAGCAGCTTAGCGCAAATGGTTATTTCAGATACGCAGTATTTT
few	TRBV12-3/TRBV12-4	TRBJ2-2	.	CASSSVSGELFF	TGTGCCAGCAGTAGTGTCTCCGGGGAGCTGTTTTTT
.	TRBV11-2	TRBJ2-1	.	CASSPQRVRNEQFF	TGTGCCAGCAGCCCCCAGAGGGTCCGGAATGAGCAGTTCTTC